This T cell receptor beta chain was identified in a study of vaccination and CD4 T cells after COVID-19. Turning to this clonotype: What it binds is unknown. Compared with germline, one end of the junction differs, possibly owing to a read error.

Treatment defined: roughly 10-day PBMC culture with coronavirus spike peptide pools or control peptides (ViraFEST assay). Germline values: CDR1 DFQATT, CDR2 SNEGSKA (reference sequence). The CDR3 extends over 15 amino acids. The Oncomine TCR Beta short-read assay was what sequenced the DNA obtained from cultured CD4+ T cells. TCRdb analysed the PCR reads with MiXCR anew, one entry per CDR3 protein. The sample shows 9,500 to 15,000 distinct CDR3 sequences, approximately 60% of them seen only once. The chain employs TRBV20-1 and TRBJ2-1; D might be TRBD2 (7 bases). This TCR was recovered from a human donor who had recovered from COVID-19. Sequenced input: CD4+ T cells from blood, cultured in vitro. This CDR3 reads CSARRRRGLYNGQFF. DNA for the CDR3: TGCAGTGCTAGAAGACGGCGGGGGCTCTACAATGGGCAGTTCTTC.